The 9 T cell receptor beta chains in this list originate from one sample, sequenced in a study of T cells after yellow fever vaccination. TCRdb passed the 5' RACE reads through MiXCR, listing each CDR3 protein once. The data contain 200,000 to 300,000 distinct CDR3 sequences, over 10% of them seen just once; the ten biggest clones take up 0.5% to 0.6%. The sequencing used CD4+ T cells sorted from PBMCs, collected 45 days after the yellow fever booster vaccination. The receptors here all came from a man between 25 and 39 years old who received the YFV17D yellow fever vaccine.

The table lists this clonotype with a few counts. The chain uses TRBV12-3 or TRBV12-4 and TRBJ1-2, with a tentative D call TRBD1 (5 bases). CDR3 length: 14 amino acids. V was cut by 4 bases and J by 3 bases, with 12 bases left in between. CDR3 in amino acids: CASSSTAWDYGYTF. CDR3 coding DNA: TGTGCCAGCAGTTCGACAGCATGGGACTATGGCTACACCTTC.

The chain employs TRBV6-1 and TRBJ2-1, with TRBD2 matching 7 bases. V trimming: 8 bases; J trimming: 8 bases; junction bases outside the gene matches: 9. The CDR3 is 13 residues long. The germline V gene encodes CDR1 MNHNS and CDR2 SASEGT. The CDR3 loop reads CASGRADFYEQFF. In nucleotides, the CDR3 is TGTGCCAGCGGGAGGGCCGATTTCTATGAGCAGTTCTTC.

There are a few counts of this clonotype. This chain links TRBV6-1 with TRBJ2-7, with D possibly being TRBD2 (6 bases). The V end was cut by 6 bases, the J end by 3 bases, with 9 bases between. This CDR3 contains 12 residues. The germline V gene has CDR1 MNHNS and CDR2 SASEGT. Here the CDR3 DNA reads TGTGCCAGCAGGGAGGAGGGCTACGAGCAGTACTTC. Translation: CASREEGYEQYF.

This clonotype was recorded at least ten times. The chain joins TRBV28 to TRBJ2-5; the D is unclear. V was pared by 8 bases and J by 7 bases, with 14 bases between. The CDR3 loop spans 12 amino acids. Germline-derived CDR1 and CDR2 are MDHEN and SYDVKM. CDR3 protein: CASATRGRTQYF. CDR3 nucleotide sequence: TGTGCCAGCGCTACCCGCGGTAGGACCCAGTACTTC. The whole variable domain, filled in from reference TRBV28 and TRBJ2-5, reads DVKVTQSSRYLVKRTGEKVFLECVQDMDHENMFWYRQDPGLGLRLIYFSYDVKMKEKGDIPEGYSVSREKKERFSLILESASTNQTSMYLCASATRGRTQYFGPGTRLLVL.

This clonotype was observed a handful of times. This chain uses TRBV11-2 with TRBJ2-4; perhaps TRBD2 as D (5 bases). V lost 2 bases and J 8 bases, leaving 13 bases between the germline ends. CDR3 size: 14 residues. The germline CDR1 and CDR2 sequences are SGHAT and FQNNGV. Here the CDR3 reads CASSLLERTHIQYF. CDR3 nucleotide sequence: TGTGCCAGCAGCTTACTAGAGCGGACGCACATTCAGTACTTC. The entire variable domain, with the rest obtained from reference TRBV11-2 and TRBJ2-4, is as follows: EAGVAQSPRYKIIEKRQSVAFWCNPISGHATLYWYQQILGQGPKLLIQFQNNGVVDDSQLPKDRFSAERLKGVDSTLKIQPAKLEDSAVYLCASSLLERTHIQYFGAGTRLSVL.

This chain links TRBV10-3 with TRBJ2-1; D is possibly TRBD1 (6 bases). V shed 3 bases and J shed 10 bases, with 10 bases lying between them. The CDR3 has 12 residues. Germline loops: CDR1 ENHRY, CDR2 SYGVKD. CDR3 in DNA: TGTGCCATCAGTGACAGGGGAAAAGAGCAGTTCTTC. Amino acid sequence: CAISDRGKEQFF.

The chain combines TRBV18 with TRBJ2-2; D ambiguous. V lost 2 bases to trimming and J lost 6 bases, with 4 bases between them. The CDR3 has 12 amino acids. Germline V CDR1 and CDR2: KGHSH, LQKENI. The CDR3 DNA reads as TGTGCCAGCTCACCAGAGTCCGGGGAGCTGTTTTTT. It translates to CASSPESGELFF.

This clonotype was counted only a few times. V and J are TRBV20-1 and TRBJ2-5; a possible D gene is TRBD2 (6 bases). V dropped 1 base and J dropped 5 bases, with 14 bases sitting between them. CDR3 size: 14 residues. Germline CDR1 and CDR2: DFQATT and SNEGSKA (reference sequence). CDR3 sequence reads: CSARVGGIGETQYF. The DNA for the CDR3 is TGCAGTGCTAGAGTAGGCGGGATCGGGGAGACCCAGTACTTC.

This clonotype was seen only a few times. The V gene is TRBV12-3 or TRBV12-4, the J gene TRBJ2-7; 11 bases fit TRBD2. V was pared by 6 bases and J by 4 bases, with 5 bases of the junction left unmatched. The CDR3 is made up of 14 amino acids. DNA for the CDR3: TGTGCCAGCAGGCTAGCGGGAGGTGCTTACGAGCAGTACTTC. The encoded protein is CASRLAGGAYEQYF.